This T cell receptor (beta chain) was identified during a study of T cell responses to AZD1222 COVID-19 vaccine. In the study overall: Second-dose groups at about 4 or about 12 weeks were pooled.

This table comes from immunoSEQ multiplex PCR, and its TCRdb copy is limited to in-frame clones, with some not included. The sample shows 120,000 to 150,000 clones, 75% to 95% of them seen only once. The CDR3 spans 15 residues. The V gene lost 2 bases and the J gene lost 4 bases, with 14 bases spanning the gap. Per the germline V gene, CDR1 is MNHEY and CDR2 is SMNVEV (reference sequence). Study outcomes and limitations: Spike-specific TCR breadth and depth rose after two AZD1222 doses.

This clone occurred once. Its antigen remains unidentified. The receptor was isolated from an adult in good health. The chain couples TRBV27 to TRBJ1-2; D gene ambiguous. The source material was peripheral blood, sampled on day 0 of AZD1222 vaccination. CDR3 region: CASSLRPQPLYGYTF. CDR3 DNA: TGTGCCAGCAGTTTACGTCCCCAACCCCTCTATGGCTACACCTTC.